These 28 T cell receptor beta chains were all obtained from the same sample, sequenced in a study of blood T cell repertoires in COVID-19. Sequencing used immunoSEQ multiplex PCR; TCRdb keeps in-frame clones, though not all of them. The sample includes fewer than 250,000 clones, around 86% of them seen just once. The sequenced sample consisted of PBMCs or T cells enriched from blood (not recorded which). These receptor sequences come from a man aged 30 to 39 in a cohort exposed to, infected with or recovered from COVID-19 (not recorded which).

The chain carries TRBV7-2 and TRBJ2-3, with D unclear. The V end was cut by 3 bases, the J end by 7 bases, with 8 bases between. The CDR3 is 12 residues long. Germline CDR1 SGHTA, CDR2 FQGNSA. CDR3 sequence (DNA): TGTGCCAGCAGCTTCGGAGATAATACGCAGTATTTT. It codes for CASSFGDNTQYF.

The chain employs TRBV29-1 and TRBJ2-1, with TRBD1 matching over 11 bases. The CDR3 is 14 amino acids. CDR1 and CDR2 from the germline V gene are SQVTM and ANQGSEA. The V and J ends lost 6 bases and 8 bases, in that order; junction bases with no gene match: 9. CDR3 sequence: CSVPDRGRVDEQFF. DNA of the CDR3: TGCAGCGTCCCGGACAGGGGGCGCGTGGATGAGCAGTTCTTC.

The V gene is TRBV19, the J gene TRBJ1-3; 8 positions agree with TRBD1. CDR3 length: 15 amino acids. Germline trimming cut 2 bases from V and 2 bases from J; bases unmatched to any gene: 2. The germline CDR1 and CDR2 sequences are LNHDA and SQIVND (reference sequence). Here the CDR3 reads CASSIQGAPGNTIYF. The CDR3 coding sequence is TGTGCCAGTAGTATACAGGGGGCTCCTGGAAACACCATATATTTT.

The CDR3 loop is CASSLWDRAEISGNTIYF. The CDR3 nucleotides are TGTGCCAGCAGCTTGTGGGACAGGGCCGAGATCTCTGGAAACACCATATATTTT. The chain combines TRBV28 with TRBJ1-3, with 9 bases lining up with TRBD1. V lost 6 bases, J lost 0 bases, and 12 bases stayed unmatched. The CDR3 contains 18 residues. Germline CDR1 reads MDHEN; CDR2 reads SYDVKM. Full variable domain (remainder filled in from reference TRBV28 and TRBJ1-3): DVKVTQSSRYLVKRTGEKVFLECVQDMDHENMFWYRQDPGLGLRLIYFSYDVKMKEKGDIPEGYSVSREKKERFSLILESASTNQTSMYLCASSLWDRAEISGNTIYFGEGSWLTVV.

Worth noting for this clone: Distinct nucleotide sequences in the sample also encode this CDR3. The J gene is TRBJ2-2, the V gene TRBV5-1; 11 nucleotides line up with TRBD2. CDR3 length: 15 residues. The germline gives CDR1 SGHRS, CDR2 YFSETQ. The J segment lost 5 bases and the V segment lost 4 bases, leaving 4 bases of the junction unmatched. The CDR3 is CASSLAGGLTGELFF. In nucleotides, the CDR3 is TGCGCCAGCAGCCTAGCGGGAGGTCTGACCGGGGAGCTGTTTTTT. The full variable domain, rest sourced from reference TRBV5-1 and TRBJ2-2, is KAGVTQTPRYLIKTRGQQVTLSCSPISGHRSVSWYQQTPGQGLQFLFEYFSETQRNKGNFPGRFSGRQFSNSRSEMNVSTLELGDSALYLCASSLAGGLTGELFFGEGSRLTVL.

The chain recombines TRBV19 with TRBJ1-2; a possible D gene is TRBD1 (6 bases). The CDR3 length is 13 residues. Trimming pared 2 bases from V and 7 bases from J, leaving 11 bases between. Per germline, CDR1 LNHDA and CDR2 SQIVND (reference sequence). As DNA, the CDR3 is TGTGCCAGTAGTATAAGACAGGCACCTGGCTACACCTTC. Its protein product is CASSIRQAPGYTF. The full variable domain, completed using reference TRBV19 and TRBJ1-2, is DGGITQSPKYLFRKEGQNVTLSCEQNLNHDAMYWYRQDPGQGLRLIYYSQIVNDFQKGDIAEGYSVSREKKESFPLTVTSAQKNPTAFYLCASSIRQAPGYTFGSGTRLTVV.

The rearrangement joins TRBV9 to TRBJ2-3; 7 bases match TRBD1. The CDR3 covers 16 residues. Germline CDR1 SGDLS, CDR2 YYNGEE. J lost 3 bases, V lost 3 bases, and 10 bases had no gene match. This CDR3 reads CASSALGTALTDTQYF. The CDR3 nucleotides are TGTGCCAGCAGCGCACTAGGGACAGCGTTGACAGATACGCAGTATTTT.

V gene TRBV6-5 combines with J gene TRBJ2-7; 11 bases line up with TRBD1. V was pared by 6 bases and J by 3 bases, with 4 bases of the junction left unmatched. The CDR3 sequence is 14 residues long. In germline, CDR1 is MNHEY, CDR2 SVGAGI. CDR3 sequence (DNA): TGTGCCAGCAGGCCGGGACAGGGGGTCTACGAGCAGTACTTC. This sequence encodes CASRPGQGVYEQYF.

The rearrangement uses TRBV15 and TRBJ2-7; the D is unclear. V lost 0 bases to trimming and J lost 6 bases, with 15 bases between them. From germline, CDR1 is LNHNV and CDR2 YYDKDF (reference sequence). The CDR3 is 15 residues long. CDR3 coding DNA: TGTGCCACCAGCAGAGACACGGTCCCTAGAGGCGAGCAGTACTTC. Protein product: CATSRDTVPRGEQYF.

The chain has TRBV5-4 and TRBJ2-1, with 12 nucleotides matching TRBD2. Looked up from germline, CDR1 is SGHNT and CDR2 is YYREEE (reference sequence). CDR3 length: 14 amino acids. Losses at the gene ends were 0 bases for V and 13 bases for J; bases not matched to a gene: 5. The CDR3 DNA reads TGTGCCAGCAGCTTGGCTAGCGGGAGGGCCGAACAGTTCTTC. Encoded protein: CASSLASGRAEQFF.

Comment on this clone: At one boundary the junction diverges from the germline segment, which might be a read error. V gene TRBV30 combines with J gene TRBJ1-2; 8 nucleotides line up with TRBD1. The CDR3 is 13 amino acids. CDR1 and CDR2 from the germline V gene are GTSNPN and SVGIG (reference sequence). DNA for the CDR3: TGTGCCTGGCGTGTACAGGGGGGGGGCGGCTACACCTTC. Translation gives CAWRVQGGGGYTF. The entire variable domain, with the rest obtained from reference TRBV30 and TRBJ1-2, is as follows: SQTIHQWPATLVQPVGSPLSLECTVEGTSNPNLYWYRQAAGRGLQLLFYSVGIGQISSEVPQNLSASRPQDRQFILSSKKLLLSDSGFYLCAWRVQGGGGYTFGSGTRLTVV.

This rearrangement joins TRBV15 to TRBJ1-5, with TRBD1 matching over 9 bases. Germline V gene lookup returns CDR1 LNHNV and CDR2 YYDKDF (reference sequence). J lost 1 base, V lost 3 bases, and 4 bases had no gene match. The CDR3 is 16 amino acids. The CDR3 nucleotides are TGTGCCACCAGCAGGAGGGGACAGGGAAGCAATCAGCCCCAGCATTTT. This encodes CATSRRGQGSNQPQHF.

In its sample, this clone was seen once. This chain links TRBV12-3 or TRBV12-4 with TRBJ2-1; D is ambiguous. V lost 5 bases and J 15 bases, leaving 5 bases between the germline ends. The CDR3 runs 8 residues. The CDR3 sequence: CASSLSFF. Here the CDR3 DNA reads TGTGCCAGCAGTCTATCGTTCTTC.

The chain carries TRBV6-5 and TRBJ2-1, with D possibly being TRBD2 (6 bases). Between the trimmed V and J ends, which lost 2 bases and 9 bases, there was a span of 11 bases. CDR1 is MNHEY and CDR2 is SVGAGI in the germline V gene. CDR3 length equals 13 residues. The CDR3 DNA follows: TGTGCCAGCAGTTACCACGGGAGAGGTGAGCAGTTCTTC. Its translation: CASSYHGRGEQFF.

Notes on this clone: An end of the junction differs from the germline gene, which may be a read error. The chain couples TRBV7-9 to TRBJ1-4, with D uncertain. CDR1 and CDR2 (germline): SEHNR, FQNEAQ (reference sequence). The CDR3 consists of 12 residues. The CDR3: CASSSNPDLRSF. The CDR3, as DNA: TGTGCCAGCAGCTCAAACCCCGACTTGAGGAGTTTT.

The J gene is TRBJ2-1, the V gene TRBV27, with D perhaps matching TRBD1 (6 bases). V lost 5 bases to trimming and J lost 3 bases, with 11 bases between them. Germline CDR1 and CDR2: MNHEY and SMNVEV (reference sequence). The CDR3 length is 14 residues. The CDR3 protein is CASSPQTGYNEQFF. CDR3 in DNA: TGTGCCAGCAGTCCTCAGACAGGCTACAATGAGCAGTTCTTC.

This rearrangement joins TRBV3-1 (or the pseudogene TRBV3-2) to TRBJ1-6; weak D call: TRBD1 (5 bases). Trimming left V 3 bases short and J 7 bases short, with 7 bases between. The CDR3 is 13 amino acids. CDR1 is LGHDT and CDR2 is YNNKEL in the germline V gene (reference sequence). In DNA, the CDR3 is TGTGCCAGCAGCCAGGGGCGGAATTCACCCCTCCACTTT. Encoded protein: CASSQGRNSPLHF.

The chain uses TRBV6-5 and TRBJ2-7; D uncertain. V lost 9 bases and J 1 base, leaving 16 bases between the germline ends. Germline loops: CDR1 MNHEY, CDR2 SVGAGI. The CDR3 is 14 amino acids. Here the CDR3 DNA reads TGTGCCAGTTGTCAGCACTCGAGGTCCTACGAGCAGTACTTC. It translates to CASCQHSRSYEQYF.

This clone occurred a few times. V usage is TRBV7-2 and J usage is TRBJ2-1; 12 nucleotides align to TRBD1. Per the germline V gene, CDR1 is SGHTA and CDR2 is FQGNSA. Trimming cost V 5 bases and J 2 bases; bases outside gene matches: 1. This CDR3 is 15 amino acids long. CDR3: CASSGTGGPYNEQFF. CDR3 coding DNA: TGTGCCAGCAGCGGGACAGGGGGCCCCTACAATGAGCAGTTCTTC.

The chain is built from TRBV11-2 and TRBJ2-5, with 7 positions matching TRBD1. Germline values: CDR1 SGHAT, CDR2 FQNNGV. CDR3 size: 15 residues. V gave up 5 bases and J gave up 5 bases; unmatched junction bases: 11. In DNA, the CDR3 is TGTGCCAGCAGCGGGGCTGAGACAGGGACGGAGACCCAGTACTTC. Translated: CASSGAETGTETQYF.

The rearrangement uses TRBV12-3 or TRBV12-4 and TRBJ2-5, with unresolved D. The CDR3 runs to 12 residues. The germline V and J ends were trimmed by 6 bases and 5 bases, with 10 bases remaining between them. Here the CDR3 DNA reads TGTGCCAGCAGCCCCAACTCGGAGACCCAGTACTTC. Translated, it gives CASSPNSETQYF.

This chain joins TRBV3-1 (or the pseudogene TRBV3-2) and TRBJ2-1; 7 bases are shared with TRBD2. The CDR3 sequence is 16 residues long. Trimming took 4 bases from V and 7 from J; bases not matched to a gene: 13. CDR1 is LGHDT, CDR2 YNNKEL, per germline (reference sequence). The CDR3 here is CASSPLKGRGGNEQFF. CDR3 DNA sequence: TGTGCCAGCAGCCCCCTAAAAGGGAGGGGCGGGAATGAGCAGTTCTTC.

The gene calls are TRBV6-5 and TRBJ2-7, with 8 positions matching TRBD1. The germline V gene has CDR1 MNHEY and CDR2 SVGAGI. The CDR3 is 15 residues long. The trim removed 6 bases at V and 2 bases at J, leaving 9 bases unmatched. The CDR3 sequence is CASSRDRSSAYEQYF. CDR3 sequence (DNA): TGTGCCAGCAGCCGGGACAGGTCCTCGGCCTACGAGCAGTACTTC.

This clone was counted once. The chain carries TRBV27 and TRBJ2-7; TRBD2 matches 8 bases. Germline CDR1 MNHEY, CDR2 SMNVEV (reference sequence). CDR3 size: 14 residues. Trimming cost V 7 bases and J 4 bases; bases outside gene matches: 9. CDR3 nucleotides: TGTGCCAGCAATCCCGGGACTAGTGCTTACGAGCAGTACTTC. Encoded protein: CASNPGTSAYEQYF.

The chain has TRBV20-1 and TRBJ1-1; D not resolved. The germline V and J ends were trimmed by 3 bases and 7 bases, with 18 bases remaining between them. Germline CDR1 DFQATT, CDR2 SNEGSKA (reference sequence). The CDR3 has 14 amino acids. The CDR3 DNA sequence: TGCAGTGCTAGTAATGTCATTGTCAGTCATGAAGCTTTCTTT. Protein sequence: CSASNVIVSHEAFF.

CDR3 DNA: TGCGCCAGCAGCTTGGCCGGTCAGGGGCGAGGGTTAACAGATACGCAGTATTTT. Its translation is CASSLAGQGRGLTDTQYF. J is TRBJ2-3 and V is TRBV5-1; D possibly corresponds to TRBD1 (6 bases). The CDR3 is 18 residues long. CDR1 and CDR2 (germline): SGHRS, YFSETQ. Trimming removed 0 bases at V and 3 bases at J, with 20 bases between.

This clone was counted once. V gene TRBV4-3 combines with J gene TRBJ2-1; TRBD2 might be the D (6 bases). Germline assignment: CDR1 LGHNA and CDR2 YSLEER. The CDR3 covers 16 residues. Trimming took off 0 bases at V and 9 bases at J, with 18 bases between the two ends. CDR3 nucleotide sequence: TGCGCCAGCAGCCAAGAAGGGGACTCCCCTTTTACTGAGCAGTTCTTC. Translation: CASSQEGDSPFTEQFF.

The genes are TRBV10-2 and TRBJ1-1; tentatively, D is TRBD1 (5 bases). This CDR3 has 14 amino acids. CDR1 and CDR2 (germline): WSHSY, SAAADI. Trimming cost V 6 bases and J 4 bases, with 15 bases left between them. CDR3 DNA sequence: TGCGCCAGCAGGGGCAGGGTTGTGATCACTGAAGCTTTCTTT. Protein sequence: CASRGRVVITEAFF.